This TCR beta chain was found in a study of CD8 T cells in ankylosing spondylitis. The table lists this clonotype with many counts. The antigen is unknown. Study results and limitations: The study looked at matched synovial fluid samples from ankylosing spondylitis patients. Disease-linked clones were reported to be significantly enriched there. The authors found the disease-linked clones to be CD8+ and relatively rare in peripheral blood. The study identified a TCR beta motif of eight highly homologous variants that appeared characteristic of ankylosing spondylitis blood. Some of these motif variants have turned up before, in reports on reactive arthritis synovial fluid and blood.

CDR3 length: 14 residues. With 6 bases clipped from V and 4 bases from J, the junction kept 6 bases outside the gene matches. Scientists made TCR beta libraries using quantitative 5'-RACE with molecular barcodes. One entry per CDR3 protein results from TCRdb running MiXCR on the 5' RACE reads. This table holds approximately 500,000 distinct CDR3 sequences, roughly 12% found once. Sequenced input: blood, either unsorted or a sorted T cell fraction (not recorded which). This chain connects TRBV12-3 or TRBV12-4 to TRBJ2-7; the match to TRBD1 covers 10 bases. This receptor was obtained from a male donor with ankylosing spondylitis. The CDR3 nucleotides are TGTGCCAGCAGCCGGGACAGGGGTGTATACGAGCAGTACTTC. Its translation is CASSRDRGVYEQYF.